This passage covers 25 T cell receptor beta chains from one sample sequenced in a study of T-cell reconstitution after alpha-beta-depleted transplantation in children. Unique molecular identifiers were incorporated when the TCRbeta library was constructed. TCRdb fed the PCR reads into MiXCR, producing one record per CDR3 protein. Seen here are about 640,000 distinct CDR3 sequences, around a sixth observed once, and the top ten hold approximately 1%. The sample was PBMCs from the stem cell graft donor, taken from the stem cell graft. The receptors stem from a human donor who donated a stem cell graft to a child with acute myeloid leukemia.

The rearrangement joins TRBV10-3 to TRBJ2-3; perhaps TRBD1 as D (6 bases). CDR3 length: 16 amino acids. Germline values: CDR1 ENHRY, CDR2 SYGVKD. V dropped 2 bases and J dropped 0 bases, with 12 bases sitting between them. This chain's CDR3 is CAISETSGVSTDTQYF. CDR3 coding DNA: TGTGCCATCAGTGAGACATCAGGGGTGAGCACAGATACGCAGTATTTT.

The rearrangement joins TRBV7-9 to TRBJ1-2; D is uncertain. CDR1 and CDR2 (germline): SEHNR, FQNEAQ (reference sequence). Trimming removed 4 bases at V and 7 bases at J, with 16 bases between. This CDR3 comprises 14 residues. The CDR3 DNA sequence: TGTGCCAGCAGCTACAACGAGGGAGAAGTTGGCTACACCTTC. Protein sequence: CASSYNEGEVGYTF.

This clonotype was detected ten times or more. J is TRBJ1-1 and V is TRBV7-2, with 9 bases that match TRBD1. Germline V CDR1 and CDR2: SGHTA, FQGNSA. With V trimmed by 1 base and J by 8 bases, 5 bases remained unmatched. CDR3 length equals 14 residues. The CDR3 region is CASSLVGQGIEAFF. In DNA form, the CDR3 reads TGTGCCAGCAGCTTAGTAGGACAGGGGATCGAAGCTTTCTTT. The whole variable domain, filled in from reference TRBV7-2 and TRBJ1-1, reads GAGVSQSPSNKVTEKGKDVELRCDPISGHTALYWYRQSLGQGLEFLIYFQGNSAPDKSGLPSDRFSAERTGGSVSTLTIQRTQQEDSAVYLCASSLVGQGIEAFFGQGTRLTVV.

This clonotype occurred many times. The chain carries TRBV20-1 and TRBJ2-2; D is unresolved. This CDR3 comprises 14 residues. In germline, CDR1 is DFQATT, CDR2 SNEGSKA (reference sequence). CDR3 loop: CSAPRQTNTGELFF. The CDR3 region has the DNA TGCAGCGCCCCCCGGCAGACGAACACCGGGGAGCTGTTTTTT.

The rearrangement joins TRBV20-1 to TRBJ2-3; D is undetermined. The CDR3 covers 14 residues. Germline lookup yields CDR1 DFQATT and CDR2 SNEGSKA (reference sequence). V was shortened by 1 base and J by 6 bases, with 14 bases between the two germline ends. CDR3 amino acids: CSARVEGRGDTQYF. CDR3 coding DNA: TGCAGTGCTAGAGTCGAAGGGCGTGGGGATACGCAGTATTTT.

This clonotype occurred many times. The chain links TRBV20-1 to TRBJ2-7; 10 bases agree with TRBD2. CDR1 and CDR2 (germline): DFQATT, SNEGSKA (reference sequence). V lost 5 bases and J lost 0; bases outside the gene matches: 16. This CDR3 has 18 amino acids. In DNA form, the CDR3 reads TGCAGTGCTGGGGCGGCGGGTAGCGGGGGGCAGAGCTCCTACGAGCAGTACTTC. It is translated as CSAGAAGSGGQSSYEQYF.

The chain couples TRBV19 to TRBJ1-5; no clear D gene. The V and J ends lost 3 bases and 6 bases respectively, with 15 bases between them. Germline CDR1 is LNHDA and CDR2 is SQIVND (reference sequence). The CDR3 is 15 amino acids. The CDR3 sequence: CASSISGSSSQPQHF. CDR3 coding DNA: TGTGCCAGTAGTATCTCCGGCAGCTCGAGTCAGCCCCAGCATTTT. The variable domain in full, completed from reference TRBV19 and TRBJ1-5, reads DGGITQSPKYLFRKEGQNVTLSCEQNLNHDAMYWYRQDPGQGLRLIYYSQIVNDFQKGDIAEGYSVSREKKESFPLTVTSAQKNPTAFYLCASSISGSSSQPQHFGDGTRLSIL.

In its sample, this clonotype was seen a few times. The chain couples TRBV7-2 to TRBJ1-1; possible D gene TRBD1, 5 bases. Germline CDR1 and CDR2: SGHTA and FQGNSA. V was clipped by 1 base and J by 10 bases, with 10 bases between them. The CDR3 consists of 12 residues. The CDR3 sequence is CASSLVGGGAFF. In nucleotides, the CDR3 is TGTGCCAGCAGCTTAGTTGGGGGTGGAGCTTTCTTT.

This clonotype was recorded at least ten times. The gene calls are TRBV29-1 and TRBJ2-2, with D possibly being TRBD1 (5 bases). The V gene's germline CDR1 is SQVTM and CDR2 ANQGSEA. The CDR3 spans 11 residues. The CDR3 sequence: CSGAETGELFF. The CDR3 coding sequence is TGCAGTGGGGCGGAAACCGGGGAGCTGTTTTTT.

Many counts were recorded for this clonotype. This sequence joins TRBV20-1 and TRBJ2-7; 8 bases fit TRBD1. The V segment lost 6 bases and the J segment 3 bases; nucleotides outside the gene matches: 7. CDR1 DFQATT and CDR2 SNEGSKA come from the germline V gene (reference sequence). This CDR3 is built from 13 residues. CDR3 DNA: TGCAGTGCACAGGACAGGGTCAACTACGAGCAGTACTTC. Protein sequence: CSAQDRVNYEQYF.

This clonotype was counted ten times or more. The chain couples TRBV20-1 to TRBJ2-5, with 7 nucleotides matching TRBD2. Germline CDR1 DFQATT, CDR2 SNEGSKA (reference sequence). There are 15 residues in the CDR3. V lost 0 bases to trimming and J lost 2 bases; unmatched junction nucleotides: 6. The DNA of the CDR3 is TGCAGTGCTAGAGATCTGGGGGGGTCACAAGAGACCCAGTACTTC. It is translated as CSARDLGGSQETQYF.

This clonotype appeared many times. V usage is TRBV29-1 and J usage is TRBJ2-3, with D unresolved. Trimming stripped 4 bases from V and 5 bases from J, with 13 bases between. Germline values: CDR1 SQVTM, CDR2 ANQGSEA. This CDR3 spans 13 amino acids. The CDR3 region has the DNA TGCAGCGTTGCCTATCGAATGAAAGATACGCAGTATTTT. It specifies CSVAYRMKDTQYF.

This clonotype occurred many times. This sequence joins TRBV7-2 and TRBJ2-4, with TRBD2 identical over 7 bases. The CDR3 is 16 amino acids. Germline V gene data show CDR1 as SGHTA and CDR2 as FQGNSA. J lost 1 base, V lost 3 bases, and 6 bases had no gene match. The CDR3, as DNA: TGTGCCAGCAGCTTGATTCCCGGGGGGGCCAAAAACATTCAGTACTTC. Its protein is CASSLIPGGAKNIQYF.

Many counts were recorded for this clonotype. The rearrangement links TRBV7-3 to TRBJ2-1; 8 bases agree with TRBD2. Germline V CDR1 and CDR2: SGHTA, FQGTGA. The CDR3 sequence is 15 residues long. V lost 6 bases, J lost 4 bases, and 8 bases stayed unmatched. DNA of the CDR3: TGTGCCAGCAGTCCCGCGAGCGGGGGTTACAATGAGCAGTTCTTC. This encodes CASSPASGGYNEQFF.

Worth noting for this clonotype: This may come from a read error, since a much larger clone is one base off. The chain links TRBV29-1 to TRBJ2-3; TRBD2 matches 8 bases. The germline V gene has CDR1 SQVTM and CDR2 ANQGSEA. The CDR3 is 14 residues long. The CDR3 region has the DNA TGCAGCCTATCCGGGGGGGCCGGAACAGATACGCTGTATTTT. Translating gives CSLSGGAGTDTLYF.

V usage is TRBV5-1 and J usage is TRBJ1-2, with 10 positions matching TRBD1. V trimming: 0 bases; J trimming: 0 bases; junction bases outside the gene matches: 8. Germline V lookup: CDR1 SGHRS, CDR2 YFSETQ. This CDR3 region has 18 residues. The CDR3 region is CASSLARGQGPANYGYTF. The CDR3 bases are TGCGCCAGCAGCTTGGCCAGGGGACAGGGGCCTGCTAACTATGGCTACACCTTC.

This clonotype has a handful of counts. V usage is TRBV18 and J usage is TRBJ2-2; D is unresolved. V lost 2 bases, J lost 8 bases, and 9 bases lay in between. Germline assignment: CDR1 KGHSH and CDR2 LQKENI. The CDR3 is made up of 13 amino acids. The CDR3 region is CASSPRLAGELFF. As DNA, the CDR3 is TGTGCCAGCTCACCAAGACTGGCGGGGGAGCTGTTTTTT.

In its sample, this clonotype was seen many times. This chain connects TRBV6-5 to TRBJ2-6, with D unresolved. The germline V and J ends were trimmed by 8 bases and 0 bases, with 17 bases remaining between them. Germline V gives CDR1 MNHEY, CDR2 SVGAGI. There are 17 residues in the CDR3. CDR3 residues: CASRLGKRSSGANVLTF. DNA of the CDR3: TGTGCCAGCCGCCTCGGCAAACGATCCTCTGGGGCCAACGTCCTGACTTTC.

This clonotype was counted a few times. This chain links TRBV20-1 with TRBJ2-7; D may be TRBD1 or TRBD2 (5 bases each). The V gene lost 2 bases and the J gene lost 0 bases, with 11 bases spanning the gap. This CDR3 contains 14 residues. Germline V gene data show CDR1 as DFQATT and CDR2 as SNEGSKA (reference sequence). The CDR3 coding sequence is TGCAGTGCTAGAACTCCAGGGAGCTCCTACGAGCAGTACGTC. Amino acids: CSARTPGSSYEQYV.

This clonotype was picked up many times. In DNA form, the CDR3 reads TGCAGTGCTAGCCCACCGGGACAGGGGACCGGGGAGCTGTTTTTT. This codes for CSASPPGQGTGELFF. The chain has TRBV20-1 and TRBJ2-2; 10 bases agree with TRBD1. This CDR3 comprises 15 residues. Germline V gene sequence: CDR1 DFQATT, CDR2 SNEGSKA (reference sequence). Trimming at V came to 3 bases and at J to 5 bases, leaving 6 bases not matched to a gene.

The V and J genes are TRBV6-2 or TRBV6-3 and TRBJ2-3; D gene unclear. CDR1 is MNHEY, CDR2 SVGEGT, per germline. This CDR3 spans 12 amino acids. The V and J ends lost 6 bases and 8 bases respectively, with 12 bases between them. The CDR3 DNA follows: TGTGCCAGCAGATACGGGTGGGGTACGCAGTATTTT. This encodes CASRYGWGTQYF.

V gene TRBV5-8 combines with J gene TRBJ1-5; D unclear. The V end was cut by 4 bases, the J end by 5 bases, with 4 bases between. This CDR3 contains 11 residues. Per the germline V gene, CDR1 is SGHTS and CDR2 is YDEGEE. DNA of the CDR3: TGTGCCAGCAGCGCGTATCAGCCCCAGCATTTT. Translation gives CASSAYQPQHF. The variable domain in full, with the rest retrieved from reference TRBV5-8 and TRBJ1-5, is EAGVTQSPTHLIKTRGQQATLRCSPISGHTSVYWYQQALGLGLQFLLWYDEGEERNRGNFPPRFSGRQFPNYSSELNVNALELEDSALYLCASSAYQPQHFGDGTRLSIL.

Here the CDR3 reads CASSLEGTGDYNEQFF. CDR3 DNA sequence: TGTGCCAGCAGCTTAGAAGGGACAGGGGATTACAATGAGCAGTTCTTC. This sequence joins TRBV7-8 and TRBJ2-1; 10 nucleotides match TRBD1. Germline CDR1 SGHVS, CDR2 FQNEAQ. Trimming at V came to 1 base and at J to 4 bases, leaving 4 bases not matched to a gene. This CDR3 is built from 16 residues.

In its sample, this clonotype was seen many times. The chain recombines TRBV5-1 with TRBJ2-4; D not resolved. This CDR3 is 8 amino acids long. V shed 9 bases and J shed 5 bases, with 0 bases lying between them. From germline, CDR1 is SGHRS and CDR2 YFSETQ. CDR3: CAKNIQYF. The CDR3 region has the DNA TGCGCCAAAAACATTCAGTACTTC.

This clonotype has at least ten counts. This sequence joins TRBV29-1 and TRBJ2-7; 12 nucleotides line up with TRBD2. Losses at the gene ends were 6 bases for V and 1 base for J; bases not matched to a gene: 10. The CDR3 consists of 16 residues. From germline, CDR1 is SQVTM and CDR2 ANQGSEA. CDR3 residues: CSVVGLAGAFSYEQYF. The CDR3 coding sequence is TGCAGCGTCGTGGGACTAGCGGGCGCCTTTTCCTACGAGCAGTACTTC.